This T cell receptor (beta chain) was found in a study of cytomegalovirus exposure and HLA in healthy donors. Study in general: A preliminary data release comprised approximately 85 million unique TCRs obtained from HLA-typed donors.

Vbeta (60) and Jbeta (13) primers were used in the PCR. Some clones are missing from TCRdb's copy, which holds only in-frame ones; the method was immunoSEQ multiplex PCR. The sample has about 140,000 clones; roughly three quarters are singletons. Comments on this clone: What it binds is unknown.

This CDR3 is 15 amino acids long. Germline lookup yields CDR1 LNHDA and CDR2 SQIVND (reference sequence). Trimming stripped 3 bases from V and 0 bases from J, with 8 bases between. Broader study findings: A prior analysis recorded that most TCR beta V segments were productive about 87% or about 30% of the time.

Everyone who donated was a healthy bone marrow donor. Donors likely had unrecorded immune exposures despite being nominally healthy when sampled. The source material was PBMCs. The gene calls are TRBV19 and TRBJ1-4, with D hard to call. This receptor was obtained from a female donor in good health and CMV-seronegative. The CDR3 nucleotides are TGTGCCAGTAGTATCGGAGTCGCAACTAATGAAAAACTGTTTTTT. This gives the protein CASSIGVATNEKLFF.